The source of this TCR beta chain is a study of T cell repertoires in cytomegalovirus infection. Study context: Matching HLA type, along with CMV infection, was indicated by public TCR beta signatures. Regarding the study as a whole: HLA-C-restricted, CMV-specific TCR beta clonotypes were dominant ex vivo.

TCRdb reprocessed the reads via MiXCR and lists one record per CDR3 protein. In the table there are 55,000 to 70,000 distinct CDR3 sequences, 20% to 25% of which are singletons. This clonotype came up a few times. The antigen remains unidentified. CDR3 length: 13 amino acids. Germline lookup yields CDR1 MNHEY and CDR2 SVGEGT. Trimming took 2 bases from V and 5 from J, leaving 9 bases between them. This clonotype was sampled from a human donor in good health (CMV status not recorded). Some clones in this sample may be carry-over from other donors' samples. This chain connects TRBV6-2 or TRBV6-3 to TRBJ1-1; D is ambiguous. The sequenced sample was PBMCs, sequenced either directly or after in vitro stimulation (not recorded which). CDR3 nucleotide sequence: TGTGCCAGCAGTTACGGAATAGGGACTGAAGCTTTCTTT. It translates to CASSYGIGTEAFF.